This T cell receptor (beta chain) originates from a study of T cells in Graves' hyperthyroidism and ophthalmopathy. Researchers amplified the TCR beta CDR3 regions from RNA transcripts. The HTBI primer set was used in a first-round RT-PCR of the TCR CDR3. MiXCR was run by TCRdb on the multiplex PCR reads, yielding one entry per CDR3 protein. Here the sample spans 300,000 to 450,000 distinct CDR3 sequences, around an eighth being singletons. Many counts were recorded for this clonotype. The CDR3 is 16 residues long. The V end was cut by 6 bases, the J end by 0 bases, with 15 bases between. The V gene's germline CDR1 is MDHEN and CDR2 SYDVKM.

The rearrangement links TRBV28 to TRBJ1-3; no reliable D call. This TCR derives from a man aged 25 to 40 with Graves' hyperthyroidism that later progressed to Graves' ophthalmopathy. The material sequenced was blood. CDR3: CASSSRAWTSGNTIYF. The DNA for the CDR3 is TGTGCCAGCAGCTCCCGGGCGTGGACCTCTGGAAACACCATATATTTT.